This T cell receptor (beta chain) was recovered during a study of blood T cell repertoires in COVID-19. Study context: In each case, the material was cDNA or gDNA derived from T cells, B-cell-depleted T cells, or PBMCs.

Cohort 3 donors counted as recovered after two negative PCRs, clearance, or resolved symptoms. The CDR3 is made up of 18 amino acids. CDR1 and CDR2 (germline): SQVTM, ANQGSEA. Trimming pared 2 bases from V and 0 bases from J, leaving 23 bases between. Authors' processing steps: Reference gene primer amplification gave nucleated cell count estimates. The repertoire was sequenced with immunoSEQ multiplex PCR; TCRdb's copy has only in-frame clones and lacks some. The V and J calls and the clone size are those of that table, but D and trimming were determined from the DNA. The sample records approximately 250,000 clones, about 89% being singletons.

This clonotype was obtained from a woman younger than 45 who had recovered from COVID-19. The chain joins TRBV29-1 to TRBJ2-7; TRBD2 might be the D (6 bases). Sequencing was performed on PBMCs or T cells enriched from blood (not recorded which). Written as DNA, the CDR3 is TGCAGCGTTGAACGGTGGGAGGTCAGGGAGGCCGACTCCTACGAGCAGTACTTC. This codes for CSVERWEVREADSYEQYF.